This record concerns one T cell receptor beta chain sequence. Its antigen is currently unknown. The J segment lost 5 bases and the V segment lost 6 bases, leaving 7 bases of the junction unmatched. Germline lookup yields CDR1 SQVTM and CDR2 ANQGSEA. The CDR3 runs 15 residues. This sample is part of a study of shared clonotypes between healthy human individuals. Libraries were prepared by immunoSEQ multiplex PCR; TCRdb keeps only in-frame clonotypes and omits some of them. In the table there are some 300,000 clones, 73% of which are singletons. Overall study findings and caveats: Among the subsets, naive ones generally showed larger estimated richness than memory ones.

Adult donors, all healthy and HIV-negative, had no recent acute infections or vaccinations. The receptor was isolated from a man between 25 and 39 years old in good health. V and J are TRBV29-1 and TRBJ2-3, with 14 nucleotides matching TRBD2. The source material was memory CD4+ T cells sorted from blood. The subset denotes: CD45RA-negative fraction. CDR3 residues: CSVTGTSGRGDTQYF. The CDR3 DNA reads TGCAGCGTGACCGGGACTAGCGGGAGAGGAGATACGCAGTATTTT.